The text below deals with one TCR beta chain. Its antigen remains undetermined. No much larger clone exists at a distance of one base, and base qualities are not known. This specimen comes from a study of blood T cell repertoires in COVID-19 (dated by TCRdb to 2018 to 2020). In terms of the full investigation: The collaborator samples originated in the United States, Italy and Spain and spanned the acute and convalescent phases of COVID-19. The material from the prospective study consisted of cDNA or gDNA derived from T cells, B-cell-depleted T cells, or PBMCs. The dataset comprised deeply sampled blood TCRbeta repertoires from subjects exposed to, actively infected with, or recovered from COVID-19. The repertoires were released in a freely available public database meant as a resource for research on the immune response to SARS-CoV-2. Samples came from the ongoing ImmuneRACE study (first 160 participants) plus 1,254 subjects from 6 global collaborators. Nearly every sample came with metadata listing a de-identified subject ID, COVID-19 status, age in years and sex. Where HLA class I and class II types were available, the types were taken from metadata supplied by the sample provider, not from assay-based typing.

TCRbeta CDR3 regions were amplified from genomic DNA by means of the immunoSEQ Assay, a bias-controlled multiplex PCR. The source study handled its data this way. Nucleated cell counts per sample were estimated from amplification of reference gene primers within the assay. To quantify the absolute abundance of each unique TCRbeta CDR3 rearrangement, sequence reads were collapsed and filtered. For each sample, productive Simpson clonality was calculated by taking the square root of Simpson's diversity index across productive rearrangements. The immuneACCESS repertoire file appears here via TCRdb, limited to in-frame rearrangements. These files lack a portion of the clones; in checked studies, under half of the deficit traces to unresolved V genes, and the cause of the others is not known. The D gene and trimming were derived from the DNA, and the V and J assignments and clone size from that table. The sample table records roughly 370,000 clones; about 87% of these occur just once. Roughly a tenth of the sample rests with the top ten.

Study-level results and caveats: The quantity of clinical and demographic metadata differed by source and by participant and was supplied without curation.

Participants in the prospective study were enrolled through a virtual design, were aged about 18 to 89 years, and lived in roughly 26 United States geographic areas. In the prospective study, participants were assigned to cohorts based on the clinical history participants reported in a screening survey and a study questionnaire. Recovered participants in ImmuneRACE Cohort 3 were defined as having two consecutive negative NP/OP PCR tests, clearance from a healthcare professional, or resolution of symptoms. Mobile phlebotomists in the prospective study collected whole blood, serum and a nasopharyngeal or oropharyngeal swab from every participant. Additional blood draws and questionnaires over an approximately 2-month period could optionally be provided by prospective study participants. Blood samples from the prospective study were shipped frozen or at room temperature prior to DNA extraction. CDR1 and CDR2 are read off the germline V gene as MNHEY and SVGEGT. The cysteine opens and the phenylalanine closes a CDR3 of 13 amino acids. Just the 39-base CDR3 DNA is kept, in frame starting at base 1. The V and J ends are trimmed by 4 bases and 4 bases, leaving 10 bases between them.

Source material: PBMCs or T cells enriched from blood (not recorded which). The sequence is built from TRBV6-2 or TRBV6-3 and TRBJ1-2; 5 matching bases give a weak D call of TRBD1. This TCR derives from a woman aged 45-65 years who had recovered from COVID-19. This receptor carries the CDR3 CASSSGGLYGYTF. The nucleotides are TGTGCCAGCAGTTCGGGGGGACTCTATGGCTACACCTTC.